The source of this T cell receptor beta chain is a study of blood T cell repertoires in COVID-19. Study information: Samples taken during acute and convalescent COVID-19 were collected in the United States, Italy and Spain.

Repertoires were generated with immunoSEQ multiplex PCR, while TCRdb's copy carries only in-frame clones and drops some. The sample has tens of thousands of clones; around four fifths are singletons. V lost 5 bases and J lost 2; bases outside the gene matches: 6. This CDR3 is built from 14 residues. CDR1 SGHTA and CDR2 FQGTGA come from the germline V gene. This clone appeared a single time. The receptor was isolated from a woman older than 75 with active or convalescent COVID-19. The V and J genes are TRBV7-3 and TRBJ2-7; TRBD1 matches at 7 bases. Sequenced input: peripheral blood. CDR3 nucleotide sequence: TGTGCCAGCAGCAAATGGACAGGACCCTACGAGCAGTACTTC. This sequence encodes CASSKWTGPYEQYF.